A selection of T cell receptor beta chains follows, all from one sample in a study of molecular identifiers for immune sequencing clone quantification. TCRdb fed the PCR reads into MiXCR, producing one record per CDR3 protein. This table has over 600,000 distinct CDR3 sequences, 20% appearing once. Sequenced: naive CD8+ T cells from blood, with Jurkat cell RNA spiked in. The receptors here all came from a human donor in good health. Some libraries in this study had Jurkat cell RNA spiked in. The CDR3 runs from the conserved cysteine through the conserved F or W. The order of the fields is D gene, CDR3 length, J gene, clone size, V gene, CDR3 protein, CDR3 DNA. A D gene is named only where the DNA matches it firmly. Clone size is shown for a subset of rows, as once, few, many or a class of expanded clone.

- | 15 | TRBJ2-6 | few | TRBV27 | CASSLQGGGANVLTF | TGTGCCAGCAGTTTACAAGGAGGTGGGGCCAACGTCCTGACTTTC
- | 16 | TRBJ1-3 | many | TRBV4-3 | CASSQGRGRLGNTIYF | TGCGCCAGCAGCCAAGGCCGTGGCCGCCTGGGAAACACCATATATTTT
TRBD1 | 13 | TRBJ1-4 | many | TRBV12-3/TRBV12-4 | CASSLTGGEKLFF | TGTGCCAGCAGTTTAACAGGGGGTGAAAAACTGTTTTTT
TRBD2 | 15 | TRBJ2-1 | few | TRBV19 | CASSQRDPLNNEQFF | TGTGCCAGTAGTCAGCGGGACCCCTTAAACAATGAGCAGTTCTTC
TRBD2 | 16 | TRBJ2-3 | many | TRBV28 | CASSLSSGKLTDTQYF | TGTGCCAGCAGTTTATCTAGCGGGAAACTCACAGATACGCAGTATTTT
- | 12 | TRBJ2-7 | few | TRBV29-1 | CSVAAGLGKQYF | TGCAGCGTTGCTGCAGGGTTAGGCAAGCAGTACTTC
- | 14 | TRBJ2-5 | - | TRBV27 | CASSLGGPSETQYF | TGTGCCAGCAGTTTAGGGGGGCCCAGCGAGACCCAGTACTTC
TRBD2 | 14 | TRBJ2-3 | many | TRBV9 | CASSGTSGTDTQYF | TGTGCCAGCAGCGGGACTAGTGGCACAGATACGCAGTATTTT
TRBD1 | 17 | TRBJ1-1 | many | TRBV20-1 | CSARGLGTGGSGTEAFF | TGCAGTGCTAGAGGTCTCGGGACAGGGGGATCGGGTACTGAAGCTTTCTTT
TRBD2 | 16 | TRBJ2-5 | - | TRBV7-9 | CASSLIQREGLETQYF | TGTGCCAGCAGCTTAATACAGCGGGAGGGCCTGGAGACCCAGTACTTC
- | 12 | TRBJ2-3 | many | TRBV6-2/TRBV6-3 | CASSYDSGTQYF | TGTGCCAGCAGTTACGACAGCGGGACGCAGTATTTT
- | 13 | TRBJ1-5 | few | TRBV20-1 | CSAREVDYQPQHF | TGCAGTGCTAGAGAAGTAGATTATCAGCCCCAGCATTTT
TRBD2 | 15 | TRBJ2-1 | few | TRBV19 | CASSITAGGYNEQFF | TGTGCCAGTAGTATAACGGCGGGGGGGTACAATGAGCAGTTCTTC
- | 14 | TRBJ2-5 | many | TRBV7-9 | CASSLARGQETQYF | TGTGCCAGCAGCTTAGCTAGGGGGCAAGAGACCCAGTACTTC
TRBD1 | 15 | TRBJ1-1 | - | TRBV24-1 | CATSDSGQGDTEAFF | TGTGCCACCAGTGATTCGGGACAGGGGGACACTGAAGCTTTCTTT
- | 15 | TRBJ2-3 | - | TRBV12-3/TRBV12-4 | CASIQTGINTDTQYF | TGTGCCAGCATCCAGACAGGAATAAACACAGATACGCAGTATTTT
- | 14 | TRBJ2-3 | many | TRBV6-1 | CASSEAGDPGKQYF | TGTGCCAGCAGTGAAGCAGGGGACCCAGGGAAGCAGTATTTT
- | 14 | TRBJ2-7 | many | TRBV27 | CASSLHGQSYEQYF | TGTGCCAGCAGTTTACACGGACAGAGCTACGAGCAGTACTTC
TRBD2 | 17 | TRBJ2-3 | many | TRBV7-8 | CASSSPTSGGSTDTQYF | TGTGCCAGCAGCTCTCCTACTAGCGGGGGGAGCACAGATACGCAGTATTTT
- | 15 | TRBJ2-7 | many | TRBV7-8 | CASSFQARRVYEQYF | TGTGCCAGCAGCTTCCAGGCTAGGAGAGTCTACGAGCAGTACTTC
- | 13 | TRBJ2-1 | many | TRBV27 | CASSLSGDHEQFF | TGTGCCAGCAGTTTATCGGGGGACCATGAGCAGTTCTTC
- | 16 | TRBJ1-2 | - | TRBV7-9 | CASSSTGAGGQYGYTF | TGTGCCAGCAGCTCAACCGGGGCGGGGGGTCAATATGGCTACACCTTC
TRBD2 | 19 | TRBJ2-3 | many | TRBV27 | CASRQGVLLAGKSTDTQYF | TGTGCCAGCAGACAAGGGGTCCTTCTAGCGGGAAAAAGCACAGATACGCAGTATTTT
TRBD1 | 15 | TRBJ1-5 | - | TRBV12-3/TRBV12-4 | CASSFSGQGGQPQHF | TGTGCCAGCAGTTTCTCGGGACAGGGTGGTCAGCCCCAGCATTTT
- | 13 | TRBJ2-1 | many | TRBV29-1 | CEAQDSSYNEQFF | TGCGAAGCACAGGACTCCTCCTACAATGAGCAGTTCTTC
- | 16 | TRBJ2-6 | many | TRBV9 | CASSVGGLSGANVLTF | TGTGCCAGCAGCGTAGGAGGGCTGTCTGGGGCCAACGTCCTGACTTTC
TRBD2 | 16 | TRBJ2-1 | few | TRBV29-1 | CSVEDGGLALEYEQFF | TGCAGCGTTGAAGATGGGGGACTAGCTCTTGAGTATGAGCAGTTCTTC
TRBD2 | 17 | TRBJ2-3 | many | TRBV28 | CASSTHPLAGVPDTQYF | TGTGCCAGCAGTACACACCCCCTAGCGGGAGTTCCAGATACGCAGTATTTT
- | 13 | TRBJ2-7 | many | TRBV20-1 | CSAQSRSSYEQYF | TGCAGTGCTCAGAGCAGGAGCTCCTACGAGCAGTACTTC
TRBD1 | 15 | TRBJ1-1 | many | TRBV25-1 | CASSRDRGLRAEAFF | TGTGCCAGCAGCCGGGACAGGGGGCTTCGCGCTGAAGCTTTCTTT
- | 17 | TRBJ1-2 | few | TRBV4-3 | CASSLQHAGYKNYGYTF | TGCGCCAGCAGCCTCCAGCATGCAGGATACAAAAACTATGGCTACACCTTC
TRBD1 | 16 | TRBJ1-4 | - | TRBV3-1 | CASSQAIQTGYEKLFF | TGTGCCAGCAGCCAAGCCATTCAGACAGGGTATGAAAAACTGTTTTTT
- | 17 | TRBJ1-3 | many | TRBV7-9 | CASSPQLEVNSGNTIYF | TGTGCCAGCAGCCCCCAGTTGGAGGTGAATTCTGGAAACACCATATATTTT
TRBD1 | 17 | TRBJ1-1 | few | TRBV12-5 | CASGVGGRGSPGGEAFF | TGTGCTAGTGGGGTAGGGGGCAGGGGGTCACCCGGAGGTGAAGCTTTCTTT
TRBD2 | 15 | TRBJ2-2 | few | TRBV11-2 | CASSSGLAGTGELFF | TGTGCCAGCAGCTCGGGACTAGCGGGCACCGGGGAGCTGTTTTTT
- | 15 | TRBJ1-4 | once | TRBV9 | CASSGDGAMGEKLFF | TGTGCCAGCAGCGGGGACGGGGCTATGGGTGAAAAACTGTTTTTT
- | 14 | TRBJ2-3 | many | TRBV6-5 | CASSPESEENTQYF | TGTGCCAGCAGTCCGGAAAGTGAGGAAAATACGCAGTATTTT
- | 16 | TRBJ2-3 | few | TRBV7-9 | CASSLPRGLSTDTQYF | TGTGCCAGCAGCTTACCGCGGGGACTTAGCACAGATACGCAGTATTTT
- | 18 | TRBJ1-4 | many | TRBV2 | CALQGGTTFPATNEKLFF | TGTGCCCTACAGGGAGGGACTACTTTCCCCGCAACTAATGAAAAACTGTTTTTT
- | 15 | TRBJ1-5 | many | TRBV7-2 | CASSLAAGGNQPQHF | TGTGCCAGCAGCTTAGCGGCAGGGGGCAATCAGCCCCAGCATTTT
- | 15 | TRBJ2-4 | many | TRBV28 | CASSLFDLGRDIQYF | TGTGCCAGCAGTTTATTCGACTTGGGGAGAGACATTCAGTACTTC
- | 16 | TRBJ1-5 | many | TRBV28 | CASRLDPRSSNQPQHF | TGTGCCAGCAGGTTGGACCCTAGATCTAGCAATCAGCCCCAGCATTTT
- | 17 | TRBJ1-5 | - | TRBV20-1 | CSAMRAGGRDFNQPQHF | TGCAGTGCTATGAGGGCTGGGGGCAGGGATTTTAATCAGCCCCAGCATTTT
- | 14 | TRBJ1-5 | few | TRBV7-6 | CASSLALGSQPQHF | TGTGCCAGCAGCTTAGCGCTTGGGAGTCAGCCCCAGCATTTT
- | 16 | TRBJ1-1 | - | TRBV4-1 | CASSQDRSWVHTEAFF | TGCGCCAGCAGCCAAGATAGGTCTTGGGTACACACTGAAGCTTTCTTT